The following is a T cell receptor (beta chain) sequence with its context. Sequencing used immunoSEQ multiplex PCR; TCRdb keeps in-frame clones, though not all of them. The data show about 76,000 clones, approximately 83% seen once. This sample stems from a study of blood T cell repertoires in COVID-19. Overall study: Material from acute and convalescent COVID-19 was sourced from the United States, Italy and Spain. T cells, B-cell-depleted T cells, or PBMCs supplied cDNA or gDNA.

CDR1 is LGHNA and CDR2 is YSLEER in the germline V gene. V was clipped by 1 base and J by 1 base; unmatched bases: 9. CDR3 size: 19 residues. The chain recombines TRBV4-3 with TRBJ2-6, with 8 bases aligning to TRBD2. Input material: peripheral blood. This TCR came from a man older than 75 with acute or convalescent COVID-19. The DNA for the CDR3 is TGCGCCAGCAGCCAAGGAATCCAGCGGGAGTTTTCTGGGGCCAACGTCCTGACTTTC. It is translated as CASSQGIQREFSGANVLTF.